The source of this TCR beta chain is a study of cytomegalovirus exposure and HLA in healthy donors (dated by TCRdb to 2016 to 2017). For context, the study as a whole: In an earlier analysis of fewer than 750 of the donors, about 270 Gb of sequence data and 100 million or so unique TCR beta sequences from about 190 million T cells were reported. Every discovery cohort repertoire had been produced on one sequencing platform. To predict cytomegalovirus infection status, the study brought together high-throughput TCR immunosequencing, statistical association of individual TCRs with disease status, and machine learning. Rather than drawing on any new phenotypic data, the later analysis identified candidate immune exposures from TCR beta sequences and the way those sequences occurred across donors. A later analysis re-analyzed previously published TCR beta repertoires from roughly 690 donors and added high-resolution HLA genotyping to study TCR occurrence patterns. Donor age, sex, ethnicity and CMV serostatus were compiled together with the repertoire data. Among 350 to 400 genotyped donors of the cohort, an average of around 240,000 unique TCR beta nucleotide sequences were sequenced per donor, about a sixth of them non-productive. In an earlier analysis of roughly 580 of the donors, high-throughput TCR beta sequencing was used to judge whether each TCR beta V gene segment behaved as functional or pseudogenic. Among the approximately 430 genotyped donors, 75% to 90% belonged to the genetic ancestry cluster associated with self-reported Caucasian donors. The T cell repertoires of roughly 660 subjects were profiled by immunosequencing and related to cytomegalovirus serostatus. Approximately 310 gigabases of sequencing data and around 85 million unique TCR sequences made up an early release that covered approximately 650 HLA-typed donors. Because of strong linkage in the cohort, roughly five DR-DQ haplotypes were treated as single units for association and clustering. A later genetic analysis used genome-wide SNP genotypes for about 60% of the roughly 670 donors, treating that subset as a discovery cohort. Class I and class II HLA loci were covered by the typing at four-digit resolution. The number of typed donors differed by locus: roughly 629-640 for A, B, C, DRB1 and DQB1; approximately 520 for DQA1; fewer than 610 for DPA1; and 400 to 480 for DPB1. The study was designed to test whether signatures of past pathogen exposure could be identified by cataloging public T cell receptors. A separate validation cohort of roughly 130 different subjects was used in addition to the approximately 700-subject first cohort. What the authors observed across the whole study: Because the 87-base-pair reads could not distinguish some IMGT-functional V segments, including TRBV6-2 and TRBV6-3, those segments were excluded. In a later analysis, 15,000 to 20,000 TCR beta sequences were associated with specific HLA alleles at a false discovery rate of 0.05. When HLA alleles, especially DR and DQ, strongly co-occurred, TCR associations were difficult to assign to individual alleles. A later analysis reported that several top co-occurrence clusters appeared linked to parvovirus B19, influenza, CMV and Epstein-Barr virus. A later analysis found that HLA-associated TCR beta chains were more clonally expanded and had lower generation probabilities than equally common non-associated chains. The presence/absence analyses assumed that sequencing depth was roughly uniform across donors, and that assumption may not be true. Because counts were too low, roughly 17 rarely observed V segments, including chromosome 9 orphons, were left out of the earlier analysis of 587 of the donors. A few of the identified cytomegalovirus-associated TCR beta chains were confirmed in vitro to be specific for cytomegalovirus antigens. The classifier was reported to diagnose cytomegalovirus status with high specificity and sensitivity in both the original and validation cohorts. Correlated functional status among segregating V segments might be attributable to linkage disequilibrium, but an unknown experimental factor could not be ruled out. In a later analysis, TCR association rates were found to vary across HLA loci, with the most associated TCRs seen for DRB1 alleles and the fewest for HLA-C alleles. A further reported finding was that TCR beta sequences accurately predicted the HLA-A and HLA-B alleles for most subjects in the first cohort. A total of 164 TCR beta chains were listed by the study as associated with cytomegalovirus. Because some donors lacked HLA typing at each locus, the association tests relied only on the typed subset. CMV serostatus was the only immune exposure information available for the cohort. In a later genetic analysis, a missense DCLRE1C variant was associated with V-gene and J-gene trimming of TCR beta chains, and the association was replicated in an independent cohort. This cohort had only TCR beta chains sequenced, and the lack of alpha or paired-chain data limited which features could be detected. Across donors, most TCR sequences were observed very rarely, whereas some public TCRs were present in many individuals. According to a later analysis, most CMV-associated TCR beta chains appeared to be HLA-restricted, and the HLA associations seemed to be driven largely by CMV exposure. The authors suggested that the approach could potentially be generalized to other disease states and immunological phenotypes. Compared with the roughly 600-donor mean, donors in an Asian-associated ancestry cluster had fewer N-insertions in productive TCRs, according to a later genetic analysis. A cluster of highly shared sequence variants was judged likely to represent a technical artifact of the sequencing pipeline. An earlier analysis of around 600 of the donors showed that most TCR beta V segments appeared in productive rearrangements either about 87% or about 30% of the time, which broadly matched IMGT annotations.

Libraries came from the immunoSEQ multiplex PCR assay. For the multiplex PCR, a mixture combining 60 forward primers for TCR Vbeta segments and 13 reverse primers for TCR Jbeta segments was used. A multiplex PCR assay on genomic DNA amplified the CDR3 region of rearranged TCR beta genes. The Illumina HiSeq System was used to sequence the amplified TCR beta libraries as 87-base-pair reads. On the authors' methods: Across the 500 to 700 repertoires, a later analysis counted approximately 83 million unique TCR beta chains, around 11 million of which were shared by at least two donors. Raw reads were error-corrected and collapsed into unique sequences with a nearest-neighbor algorithm that merged closely related sequences to remove PCR and sequencing errors. To assign V, D and J gene segments, CDR3 sequences were aligned to IMGT reference sequences. For a sequence to be retained, a match of at least six nucleotides was required to both a V gene segment and a J gene segment. A rearrangement was called productive if the CDR3 had no stop codons and remained in frame with V and J, and every other rearrangement was called non-productive. Following IMGT convention, CDR3 was defined as the stretch from the second conserved V-encoded cysteine to the conserved J-encoded phenylalanine. Sequences without an unambiguous match to a single V gene segment were excluded from the earlier analysis of over 500 of the donors. An earlier analysis of a few hundred of the donors called V segments functional above 56.7% productive rearrangements and segregating when the between-donor standard deviation exceeded 5%. A statistical classification framework was built for diagnosing cytomegalovirus status from the catalog of TCR beta chain sequences. In a later analysis, V and J genes were assigned by comparing TCR nucleotide sequences against IMGT/GENE-DB human TR gene sequences. In a later analysis, CDR3 sequences and most-parsimonious VDJ recombination scenarios were assigned using the TCRdist pipeline. In a later analysis, each TCR beta chain was defined by its CDR3 amino acid sequence together with its V-gene family, and reads lacking a unique V-gene family were excluded. In a later analysis, around 650 highly shared, low-generation-probability nucleotide sequences were removed to address suspected cross-contamination and a sequencing artifact. In a later analysis, a clonal expansion index for each public chain was calculated from normalized within-repertoire ranks of inferred template counts. In a later analysis, generation probabilities were computed using a VDJ recombination model fitted to out-of-frame rearrangements, and the results were checked against IGoR. A later analysis scored TCR-TCR, TCR-HLA and TCR-CMV co-occurrence with hypergeometric tests, applying a repertoire-size bias correction to TCR pairs. In a later analysis, false discovery rates were estimated by permuting HLA or CMV assignments 20 times. In a later analysis, co-occurring TCRs were grouped with DBSCAN, and TCRdist sequence similarity was added when clustering was performed within HLA-allele-positive subsets. Repertoires with fewer than 30,000 or more than 120,000 public chains, plus five repertoires with anomalous nucleotide sharing, were excluded from co-occurrence clustering. TCRdb obtained this table from immuneACCESS and retained in-frame rearrangements with V and J assigned. These tables miss some clones; where compared with another copy, unresolved V genes account for less than half of the shortfall, and the remainder is unexplained. That table furnishes V, J and clone size, whereas the DNA furnished D and trimming. The sample table shows about 130,000 clones, and more than 75% are seen once. The ten largest account for approximately 11% of the sample.

The cohort was made up of roughly 670 healthy bone marrow donors. At the time of sampling, all cohort members were nominally healthy, though unrecorded immune exposures were likely present. The donor tested CMV seropositive and was one of the 289 seropositive cohort members. Each donor provided a peripheral blood sample, and peripheral blood mononuclear cells were used for TCR beta sequencing. The Qiagen DNeasy Blood Extraction Kit was used to extract genomic DNA from the blood cell samples. Remarks on this clone: Its cognate antigen has yet to be identified. Per-nucleotide qualities are absent, and no much larger clonotype sits a single base away.

From cysteine to phenylalanine, the CDR3 is 15 amino acids long. Left in the record is the CDR3 DNA by itself, 45 bases read in frame from the first base. In the germline V gene (reference sequence), CDR1 corresponds to MNHEY and CDR2 to SMNVEV. V loses 7 bases at its end and J loses 7 bases; junction bases beyond the gene matches: 7. Rearrangement joined TRBV27 to TRBJ2-7; a stretch of 16 junction bases matches TRBD2. The TCR sequence derives from a man aged 30 to 45 in good health and CMV-seropositive. The source material was PBMCs. The CDR3 region: CASISMGLAGGEQYF. The bases are TGTGCCAGCATTTCGATGGGACTAGCGGGAGGGGAGCAGTACTTC.